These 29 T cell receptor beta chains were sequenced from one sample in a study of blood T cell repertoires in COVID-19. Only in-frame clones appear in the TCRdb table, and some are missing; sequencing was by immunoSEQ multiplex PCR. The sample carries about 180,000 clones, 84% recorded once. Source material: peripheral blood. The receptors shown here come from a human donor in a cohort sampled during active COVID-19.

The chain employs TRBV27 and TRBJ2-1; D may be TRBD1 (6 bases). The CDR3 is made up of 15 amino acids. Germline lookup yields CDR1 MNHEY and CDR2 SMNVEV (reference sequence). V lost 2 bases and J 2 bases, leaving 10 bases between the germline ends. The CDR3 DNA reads TGTGCCAGCAGTTTAGGCAGGGGCACCTACAATGAGCAGTTCTTC. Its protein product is CASSLGRGTYNEQFF.

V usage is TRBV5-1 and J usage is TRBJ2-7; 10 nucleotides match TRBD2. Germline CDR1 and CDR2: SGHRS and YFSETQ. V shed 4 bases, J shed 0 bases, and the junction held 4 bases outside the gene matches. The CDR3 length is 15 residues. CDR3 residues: CASSAGLAISYEQYF. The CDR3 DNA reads TGCGCCAGCAGCGCGGGACTAGCGATCTCCTACGAGCAGTACTTC.

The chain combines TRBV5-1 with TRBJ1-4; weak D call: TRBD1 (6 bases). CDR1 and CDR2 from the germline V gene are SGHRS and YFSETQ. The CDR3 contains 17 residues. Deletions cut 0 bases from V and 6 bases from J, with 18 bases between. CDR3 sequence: CASSLVGRGLGDEKLFF. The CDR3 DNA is TGCGCCAGCAGCTTGGTGGGCAGGGGTCTGGGGGATGAAAAACTGTTTTTT.

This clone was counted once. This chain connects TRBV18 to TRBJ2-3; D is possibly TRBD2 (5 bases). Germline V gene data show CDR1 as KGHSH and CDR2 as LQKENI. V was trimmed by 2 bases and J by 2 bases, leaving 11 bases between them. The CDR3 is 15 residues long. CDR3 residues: CASSPGSGSTDTQYF. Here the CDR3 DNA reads TGTGCCAGCTCACCAGGGTCGGGGTCCACAGATACGCAGTATTTT.

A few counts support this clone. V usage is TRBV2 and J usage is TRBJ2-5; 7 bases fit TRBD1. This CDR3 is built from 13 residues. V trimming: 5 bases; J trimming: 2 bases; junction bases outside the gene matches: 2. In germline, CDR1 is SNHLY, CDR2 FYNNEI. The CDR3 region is CASSPDRQETQYF. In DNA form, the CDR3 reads TGTGCCAGCAGTCCGGACAGGCAAGAGACCCAGTACTTC.

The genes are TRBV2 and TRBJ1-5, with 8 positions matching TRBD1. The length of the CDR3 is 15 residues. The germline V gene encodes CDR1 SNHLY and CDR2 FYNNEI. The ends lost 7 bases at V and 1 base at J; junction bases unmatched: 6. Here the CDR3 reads CASTLTGGSNQPQHF. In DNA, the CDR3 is TGTGCCAGCACCCTAACAGGGGGGAGCAATCAGCCCCAGCATTTT.

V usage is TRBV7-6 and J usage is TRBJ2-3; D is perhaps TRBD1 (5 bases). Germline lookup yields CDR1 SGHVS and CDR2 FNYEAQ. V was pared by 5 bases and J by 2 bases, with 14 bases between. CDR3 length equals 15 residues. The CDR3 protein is CASSRVGGATDTQYF. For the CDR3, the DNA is TGTGCCAGCAGCCGAGTCGGTGGGGCCACAGATACGCAGTATTTT.

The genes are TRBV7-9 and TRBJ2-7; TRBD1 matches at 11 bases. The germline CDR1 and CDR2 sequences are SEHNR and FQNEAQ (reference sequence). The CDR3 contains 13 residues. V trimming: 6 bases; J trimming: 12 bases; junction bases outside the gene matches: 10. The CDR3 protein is CASSSGTGGLRYF. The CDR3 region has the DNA TGTGCCAGCAGTTCCGGGACAGGGGGTTTGCGGTACTTC.

In DNA, the CDR3 is TGTGCCAGCAGCTTATGGGCGACAGTGGCTAATTCACCCCTCCACTTT. This gives the protein CASSLWATVANSPLHF. The V call is TRBV7-2, the J call TRBJ1-6; D is perhaps TRBD1 (5 bases). CDR3 length equals 16 residues. Trimming cost V 2 bases and J 6 bases, with 14 bases left between them. Germline V CDR1 and CDR2: SGHTA, FQGNSA.

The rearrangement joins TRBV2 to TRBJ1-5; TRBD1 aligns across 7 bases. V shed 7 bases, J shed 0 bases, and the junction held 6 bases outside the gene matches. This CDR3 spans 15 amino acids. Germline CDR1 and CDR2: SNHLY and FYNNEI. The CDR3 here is CASTGTDYSNQPQHF. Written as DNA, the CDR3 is TGTGCCAGCACCGGGACAGATTATAGCAATCAGCCCCAGCATTTT.

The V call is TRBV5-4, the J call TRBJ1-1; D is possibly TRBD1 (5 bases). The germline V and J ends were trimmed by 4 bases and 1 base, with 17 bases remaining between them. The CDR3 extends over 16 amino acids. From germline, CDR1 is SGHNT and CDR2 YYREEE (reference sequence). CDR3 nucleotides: TGTGCCAGCAGCCCGGGCATGGGGGGAGGGAACACTGAAGCTTTCTTT. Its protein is CASSPGMGGGNTEAFF.

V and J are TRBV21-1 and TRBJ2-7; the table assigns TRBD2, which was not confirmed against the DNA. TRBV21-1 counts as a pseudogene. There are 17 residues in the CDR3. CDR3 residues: CASRPPGRGTSGYEQYF. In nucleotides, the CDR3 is TGTGCCAGCAGGCCCCCCGGCCGGGGGACTAGCGGCTACGAGCAGTACTTC.

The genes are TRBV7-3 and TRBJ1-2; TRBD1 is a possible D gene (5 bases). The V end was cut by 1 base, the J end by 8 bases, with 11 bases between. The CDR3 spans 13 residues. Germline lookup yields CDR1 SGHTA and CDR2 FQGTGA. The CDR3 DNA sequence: TGTGCCAGCAGCTTAAACCGCGGGGACGGCTACACCTTC. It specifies CASSLNRGDGYTF.

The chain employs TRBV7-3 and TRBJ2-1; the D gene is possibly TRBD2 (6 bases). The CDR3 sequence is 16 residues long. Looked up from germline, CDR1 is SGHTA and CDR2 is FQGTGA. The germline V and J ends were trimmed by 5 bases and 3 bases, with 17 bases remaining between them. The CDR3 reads CASSRAGTRDYNEQFF. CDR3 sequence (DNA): TGTGCCAGCAGCCGCGCGGGGACGAGAGACTACAATGAGCAGTTCTTC. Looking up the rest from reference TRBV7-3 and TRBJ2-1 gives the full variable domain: GAGVSQTPSNKVTEKGKYVELRCDPISGHTALYWYRQSLGQGPEFLIYFQGTGAADDSGLPNDRFFAVRPEGSVSTLKIQRTERGDSAVYLCASSRAGTRDYNEQFFGPGTRLTVL.

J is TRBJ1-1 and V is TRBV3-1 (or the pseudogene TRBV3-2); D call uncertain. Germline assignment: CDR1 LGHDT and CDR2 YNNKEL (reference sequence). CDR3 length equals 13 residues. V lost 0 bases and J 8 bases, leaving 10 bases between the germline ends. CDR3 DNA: TGTGCCAGCAGCCAAGATCTCGGCAGGGAAGCTTTCTTT. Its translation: CASSQDLGREAFF.

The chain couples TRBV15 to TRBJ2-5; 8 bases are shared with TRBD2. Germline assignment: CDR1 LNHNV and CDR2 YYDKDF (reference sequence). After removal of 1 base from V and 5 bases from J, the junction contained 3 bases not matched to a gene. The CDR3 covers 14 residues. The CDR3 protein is CATSRAGGLETQYF. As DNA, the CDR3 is TGTGCCACCAGCAGAGCGGGAGGGTTGGAGACCCAGTACTTC.

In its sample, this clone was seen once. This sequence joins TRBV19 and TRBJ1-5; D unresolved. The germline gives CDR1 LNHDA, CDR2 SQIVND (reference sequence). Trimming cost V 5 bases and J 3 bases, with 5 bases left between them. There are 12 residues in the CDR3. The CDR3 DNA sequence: TGTGCCAGTAGTCGGGTCAATCAGCCCCAGCATTTT. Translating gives CASSRVNQPQHF.

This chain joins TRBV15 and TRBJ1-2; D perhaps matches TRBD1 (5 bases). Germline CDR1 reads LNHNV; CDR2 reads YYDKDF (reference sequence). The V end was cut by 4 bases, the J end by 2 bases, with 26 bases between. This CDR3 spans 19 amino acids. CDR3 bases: TGTGCCACCAGCACTCAGAAGGGCAGGGATCCTTATCTAAACTATGGCTACACCTTC. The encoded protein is CATSTQKGRDPYLNYGYTF. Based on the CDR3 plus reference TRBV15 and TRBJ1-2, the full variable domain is DAMVIQNPRYQVTQFGKPVTLSCSQTLNHNVMYWYQQKSSQAPKLLFHYYDKDFNNEADTPDNFQSRRPNTSFCFLDIRSPGLGDTAMYLCATSTQKGRDPYLNYGYTFGSGTRLTVV.

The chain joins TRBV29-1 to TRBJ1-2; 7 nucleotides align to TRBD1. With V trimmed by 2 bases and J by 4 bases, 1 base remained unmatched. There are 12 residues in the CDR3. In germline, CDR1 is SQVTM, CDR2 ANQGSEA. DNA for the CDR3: TGCAGCGTTGAACAGGGGGGCTATGGCTACACCTTC. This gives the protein CSVEQGGYGYTF.

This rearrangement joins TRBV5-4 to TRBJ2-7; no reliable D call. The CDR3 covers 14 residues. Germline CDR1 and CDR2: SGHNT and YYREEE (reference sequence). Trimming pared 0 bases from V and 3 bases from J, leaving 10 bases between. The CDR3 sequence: CASSLDVGGYEQYF. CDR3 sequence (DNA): TGTGCCAGCAGCTTGGATGTTGGCGGCTACGAGCAGTACTTC.

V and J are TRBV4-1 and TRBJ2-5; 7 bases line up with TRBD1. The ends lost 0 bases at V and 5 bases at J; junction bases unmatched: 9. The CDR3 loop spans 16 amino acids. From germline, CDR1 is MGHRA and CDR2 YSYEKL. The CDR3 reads CASSQENRGLRETQYF. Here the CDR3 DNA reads TGCGCCAGCAGCCAAGAGAACAGGGGTCTACGGGAGACCCAGTACTTC.

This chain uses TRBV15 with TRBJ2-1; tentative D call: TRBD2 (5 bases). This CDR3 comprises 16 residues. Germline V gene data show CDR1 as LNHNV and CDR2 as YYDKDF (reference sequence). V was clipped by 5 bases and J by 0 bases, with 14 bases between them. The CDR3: CATSAGLSSSYNEQFF. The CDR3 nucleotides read TGTGCCACCAGCGCCGGACTTTCTAGCTCCTACAATGAGCAGTTCTTC.

CDR3 nucleotides: TGTGCCAGCAGTCCCACAGGGGGGGGATACGAGCAGTACTTC. Its translation: CASSPTGGGYEQYF. The V and J genes are TRBV9 and TRBJ2-7, with a tentative D call TRBD1 (8 bases). V shed 5 bases and J shed 4 bases, with 16 bases lying between them. From germline, CDR1 is SGDLS and CDR2 YYNGEE. This CDR3 contains 14 residues.

In nucleotides, the CDR3 is TGCAGCGTTTCCTACCGACATGAGGATACGCAGTATTTT. It encodes CSVSYRHEDTQYF. This chain connects TRBV29-1 to TRBJ2-3; D unresolved. Trimming pared 5 bases from V and 6 bases from J, leaving 15 bases between. Per the germline V gene, CDR1 is SQVTM and CDR2 is ANQGSEA. This CDR3 contains 13 residues.

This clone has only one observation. This CDR3 reads CASSFQDSMNTEAFF. In DNA form, the CDR3 reads TGCGCCAGCAGCTTCCAGGACAGTATGAACACTGAAGCTTTCTTT. V is TRBV5-1 and J is TRBJ1-1, with D tentatively TRBD1 (6 bases). The CDR3 consists of 15 residues. CDR1 is SGHRS and CDR2 is YFSETQ in the germline V gene. Trimming pared 2 bases from V and 0 bases from J, leaving 11 bases between.

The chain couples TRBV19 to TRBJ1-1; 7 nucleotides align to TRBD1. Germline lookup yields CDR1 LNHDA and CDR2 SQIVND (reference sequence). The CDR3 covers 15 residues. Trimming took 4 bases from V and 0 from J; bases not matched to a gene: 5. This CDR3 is CASSTGQAMNTEAFF. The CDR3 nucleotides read TGTGCCAGTAGTACCGGACAGGCGATGAACACTGAAGCTTTCTTT. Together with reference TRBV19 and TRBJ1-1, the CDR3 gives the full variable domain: DGGITQSPKYLFRKEGQNVTLSCEQNLNHDAMYWYRQDPGQGLRLIYYSQIVNDFQKGDIAEGYSVSREKKESFPLTVTSAQKNPTAFYLCASSTGQAMNTEAFFGQGTRLTVV.

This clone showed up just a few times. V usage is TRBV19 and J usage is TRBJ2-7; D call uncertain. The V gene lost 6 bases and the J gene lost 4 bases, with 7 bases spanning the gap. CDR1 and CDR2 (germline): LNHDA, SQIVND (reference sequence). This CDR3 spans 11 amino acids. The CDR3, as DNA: TGTGCCAGTAGCGACAAATACGAGCAGTACTTC. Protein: CASSDKYEQYF.

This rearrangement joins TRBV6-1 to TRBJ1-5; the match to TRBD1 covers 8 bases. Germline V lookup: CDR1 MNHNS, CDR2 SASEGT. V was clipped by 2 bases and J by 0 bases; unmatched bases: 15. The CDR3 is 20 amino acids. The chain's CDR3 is CASSERMRTGFGPSNQPQHF. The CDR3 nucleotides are TGTGCCAGCAGTGAACGAATGAGGACAGGGTTTGGTCCTAGCAATCAGCCCCAGCATTTT.

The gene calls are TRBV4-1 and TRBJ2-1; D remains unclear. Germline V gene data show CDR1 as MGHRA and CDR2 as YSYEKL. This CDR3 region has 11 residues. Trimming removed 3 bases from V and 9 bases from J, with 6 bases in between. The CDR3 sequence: CASSQAREQFF. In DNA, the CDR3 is TGCGCCAGCAGCCAGGCCCGTGAGCAGTTCTTC.